This T cell receptor beta chain was sequenced in a study of CD8 T cells in Susac syndrome (dated by TCRdb to the late 2010s). Regarding the research as a whole: Among the sequenced Susac syndrome patients, about 6 had clinically active disease and 8 or 9 were in clinical remission. At blood withdrawal, Susac syndrome patients were either therapy-naive, taking corticosteroids (in some cases with IVIg as well), or taking IVIg alone. Repertoire sequencing was used to test whether CD8+ T cell activation and differentiation in Susac syndrome was antigen driven. Clonality of the CD8+ T cell repertoire was compared between more than 10 healthy donors, some 14 Susac syndrome patients and 15 multiple sclerosis patients.

RNA was extracted with the RNeasy kit and about 0.45 to 1 ug was reverse transcribed using random hexamers. TCR beta CDR3 regions were amplified with the immunoSEQ multiplex PCR assay covering 54 Vbeta and 13 Jbeta segments. Bias from PCR amplification was corrected by using a synthetic template baseline for primer optimization and for computational correction. In the original analysis: Only productive sequences were kept, with reads annotated to V, D and J genes according to IMGT and analyzed in immunoSEQ Analyzer. Clonality was calculated as one minus the Shannon entropy normalized by log2 of the number of productive unique sequences. For each patient and control, public and private clones were evaluated within the 100 most prevalent clones. Clones were defined as Susac-specific when absent from the healthy and MS cohorts, from over 950 published viral clones and from other ImmuneACCESS disease sequences. TCRdb handled the public reads itself, with Q25 trimming in fastp and clone calling in MiXCR, and kept productive beta chains. Every entry covers one CDR3 protein and lists the most common genes and DNA from its rows. The V and J calls were not made by the authors but by TCRdb's processing. Here the sample has some 100,000 distinct CDR3 sequences; roughly 96% occur a single time. 0.25% to 0.35% of the sample belongs to the ten largest clones.

As for this clonotype: Its cognate antigen has yet to be identified. No qualities accompany the bases; no much larger clone lies one base away.

Peripheral blood CD8+ and CD4+ T cells from healthy donors, Susac syndrome patients and multiple sclerosis patients were profiled by high-throughput TCR beta sequencing. The Susac syndrome patients fulfilled recently defined diagnostic criteria for definite or probable disease. Bulk CD8+ and CD4+ T cells were purified magnetically by negative isolation, whereas CD8+ TEMRA cells were enriched by FACS. Blood was collected in EDTA tubes and processed within 24 hours, with PBMCs isolated through density gradient centrifugation. PBMCs intended for TCR sequencing were frozen in liquid nitrogen and were later thawed in a 37 degrees C water bath. The sorted or isolated CD4+, CD8+ and CD8+ TEMRA cells reached a purity of at least 90%. Beyond this particular receptor, the publication reports: Clonal expansion was observed in Susac syndrome CD8+ repertoires, with the highest expansion in CD8+ TEMRA cells and greater expansion in clinically active than in remitting patients. The study acknowledged that relatively few individuals were included in the TCR sequencing and HLA analysis. Some 15 and five Susac-specific public clones were found in the total CD8+ and CD8+ TEMRA repertoires, respectively.

V and J are truncated by 4 bases and 1 base respectively, leaving an intervening sequence of 8 bases. CDR1 and CDR2 were assigned from the germline V gene (reference sequence) as SGHNT and YYREEE. The CDR3 goes from the cysteine to the phenylalanine over 13 residues. This entry keeps only the CDR3 DNA: 39 bases, framed from base 1. This receptor chain uses TRBV5-4 and TRBJ1-1; 6 matching bases give a weak D call of TRBD1. The origin of this receptor is a human donor with Susac syndrome. What was sequenced was CD8+ T cells from PBMCs. The CDR3 region reads CASSRQENTEAFF. Here is the DNA: TGTGCCAGCAGCCGACAGGAGAACACTGAAGCTTTCTTT.